The 19 T cell receptor beta chains below were found in one sample sequenced in a study of tumor-infiltrating lymphocytes in primary liver carcinoma. Making TCR beta cDNA involved around 500 ng total RNA and a constant-region primer. For TCR beta, libraries were produced by three nested multiplex PCR rounds using slightly modified ARM-PCR. PCR rounds one and two used TRBV1-TRBV30 forward primers with a C-beta reverse primer for 10 cycles each. In TCRdb, the multiplex PCR reads were re-called with MiXCR into one record per CDR3 protein. The repertoire has approximately 300,000 distinct CDR3 sequences, roughly 60% of them found once; the top ten carry roughly 9%. Germline DNA was extracted too, while blood RNA derived from unsorted whole blood. The sequencing input was peripheral blood. The receptors come from a man in his forties with primary liver carcinoma and hepatitis B virus infection.

The genes are TRBV29-1 and TRBJ1-2; no clear D. V lost 4 bases to trimming and J lost 7 bases, with 16 bases between them. Per the germline V gene, CDR1 is SQVTM and CDR2 is ANQGSEA. The CDR3 consists of 13 residues. The DNA for the CDR3 is TGCAGCGTTGGAGAGGGTGATATTGGTGGCTACACCTTC. Protein: CSVGEGDIGGYTF.

As for this clonotype: The CDR3 carries no conserved terminal phenylalanine or tryptophan, so it likely arises from a read error. The rearrangement joins TRBV6-9 to TRBJ2-1; 9 nucleotides line up with TRBD2. CDR1 MNHGY and CDR2 SVAAGI come from the germline V gene. V shed 0 bases, J shed 0 bases, and the junction held 12 bases outside the gene matches. This CDR3 has 20 amino acids. CDR3 DNA sequence: TGTGCCAGCAGTTATTCCGCGGGAGGGTCCGATCGGAGCTCCTACAATGAGCAGTTCTTA. As protein: CASSYSAGGSDRSSYNEQFL.

On this clonotype: A much larger clone differs from this one at a single base, so this may be a read error. This chain uses TRBV4-1 with TRBJ2-7; possible D gene TRBD2, 7 bases. CDR3 length equals 17 residues. Germline-derived CDR1 and CDR2 are MGHRA and YSYEKL. The CDR3 DNA is TGCGCCAGCAACCAAGTATGGCGTTCGGGGGGCGGATACGAGCAGTACTTC. Protein sequence: CASNQVWRSGGGYEQYF.

The CDR3 DNA reads TGTGCCAGCAGCTACACTTCAGCGGGAGGGATTTATGAGCAGTTCTTC. It specifies CASSYTSAGGIYEQFF. V usage is TRBV7-2 and J usage is TRBJ2-1; 10 nucleotides line up with TRBD2. The germline V gene has CDR1 SGHTA and CDR2 FQGNSA. The CDR3 length is 16 residues. After removal of 4 bases from V and 8 bases from J, the junction contained 11 bases not matched to a gene.

Note on this clonotype: This may stem from a read error, because a much larger clone lies one nucleotide away. The genes are TRBV6-2 or TRBV6-3 and TRBJ2-7; 12 nucleotides agree with TRBD1. CDR1 is MNHEY, CDR2 SVGEGT, per germline. This CDR3 spans 16 amino acids. The chain's CDR3 is CASSKPGTGGFYDQYF. The CDR3 DNA reads TGTGCCAGCAGTAAACCCGGGACAGGGGGCTTCTACGATCAGTACTTC.

Of note for this clonotype: The CDR3 carries no conserved terminal phenylalanine or tryptophan, so it likely arises from a read error. The chain links TRBV30 to TRBJ1-1; D unclear. Trimming took 0 bases from V and 1 from J, leaving 6 bases between them. This CDR3 has 13 amino acids. Germline assignment: CDR1 GTSNPN and CDR2 SVGIG (reference sequence). DNA of the CDR3: TGTGCCTGGAGTGTTTCACAGAACACTGAAGCTTTCTCT. Translated: CAWSVSQNTEAFS.

The chain recombines TRBV28 with TRBJ2-5, with D unresolved. Deletions cut 7 bases from V and 0 bases from J, with 9 bases between. In germline, CDR1 is MDHEN, CDR2 SYDVKM. The CDR3 loop spans 13 amino acids. CDR3 nucleotides: TGTGCCAGCAAATGGACGTACCAAGAGACCCAGTACTTC. This gives the protein CASKWTYQETQYF.

On this clonotype: In this CDR3 the conserved last residue, phenylalanine or tryptophan, is missing, so a read error is likely. This sequence joins TRBV4-2 and TRBJ2-2, with D unclear. The germline V gene encodes CDR1 LGHNA and CDR2 YNFKEQ. The CDR3 contains 14 residues. Trimming took off 3 bases at V and 0 bases at J, with 5 bases between the two ends. CDR3 residues: CASSQGTNTGELFS. The CDR3, as DNA: TGTGCCAGCAGCCAGGGAACGAACACCGGGGAGCTGTTTTCT.

Notes on this clonotype: An end of the junction does not agree with germline; a read error may underlie this. The DNA for the CDR3 is TGTGCCAGCAGCTTAGCGGGAGGTTACTCCTACGGGCAGTACTTC. Protein product: CASSLAGGYSYGQYF. The chain couples TRBV11-2 to TRBJ2-7; 7 bases line up with TRBD2. CDR3 size: 15 residues. The germline V gene has CDR1 SGHAT and CDR2 FQNNGV.

There are many counts of this clonotype. The CDR3 nucleotides read TGCAGCGTTGCACAGGGGGCGCAGACTGAAGCTTTCTTT. This gives the protein CSVAQGAQTEAFF. This chain connects TRBV29-1 to TRBJ1-1, with TRBD1 identical over 9 bases. Trimming cost V 4 bases and J 5 bases; bases outside gene matches: 5. The germline gives CDR1 SQVTM, CDR2 ANQGSEA. The CDR3 consists of 13 residues. The whole variable domain, filled in from reference TRBV29-1 and TRBJ1-1, reads SAVISQKPSRDICQRGTSLTIQCQVDSQVTMMFWYRQQPGQSLTLIATANQGSEATYESGFVIDKFPISRPNLTFSTLTVSNMSPEDSSIYLCSVAQGAQTEAFFGQGTRLTVV.

The genes are TRBV9 and TRBJ1-3, with D possibly matching TRBD1 (5 bases). The CDR3 is 15 amino acids. V was pared by 6 bases and J by 3 bases, with 16 bases between. Germline V gives CDR1 SGDLS, CDR2 YYNGEE. CDR3 bases: TGTGCCAGCACCTTGGACCCTGGGGGTGGAAACACCATATATTTT. It yields the protein CASTLDPGGGNTIYF.

This clonotype has only one observation. The chain joins TRBV7-9 to TRBJ2-1; D ambiguous. The CDR3 has 15 amino acids. Germline V gene lookup returns CDR1 SEHNR and CDR2 FQNEAQ (reference sequence). The V gene lost 7 bases and the J gene lost 0 bases, with 13 bases spanning the gap. In nucleotides, the CDR3 is TGTGCCAGCACCACGGAGCCGAGCTCCTACAATGAGCAGTTCTTC. Protein: CASTTEPSSYNEQFF.

The rearrangement links TRBV5-1 to TRBJ2-5; weak D call: TRBD2 (5 bases). The CDR3 is 14 residues long. Germline CDR1 and CDR2: SGHRS and YFSETQ. V gave up 0 bases and J gave up 1 base, with 7 bases separating them. The CDR3 DNA reads TGCGCCAGCAGCTTGGAGCGGTCCCAAGAGACCCAGTACTTC. Protein product: CASSLERSQETQYF. Together with reference TRBV5-1 and TRBJ2-5, the CDR3 gives the full variable domain: KAGVTQTPRYLIKTRGQQVTLSCSPISGHRSVSWYQQTPGQGLQFLFEYFSETQRNKGNFPGRFSGRQFSNSRSEMNVSTLELGDSALYLCASSLERSQETQYFGPGTRLLVL.

The chain has TRBV12-3 or TRBV12-4 and TRBJ2-6; 8 bases are a match to TRBD1. The CDR3 runs to 15 residues. With V trimmed by 6 bases and J by 4 bases, 5 bases remained unmatched. The CDR3 is CASSSQGGGANVLTF. The CDR3 region has the DNA TGTGCCAGCAGCTCACAGGGGGGCGGGGCCAACGTCCTGACTTTC.

About this clonotype: A clone one base away is much larger, so this may be a read error. The chain combines TRBV29-1 with TRBJ1-2; the D gene is possibly TRBD1 (5 bases). This CDR3 is built from 13 residues. Trimming stripped 2 bases from V and 4 bases from J, with 11 bases between. From germline, CDR1 is SQVTM and CDR2 ANQGSEA. The CDR3 DNA is TGCAGCGTTGAATTCTTCAGGGCCTATGGCTACACCTTC. Its protein is CSVEFFRAYGYTF.

Regarding this clonotype: The junction departs from germline at one end; a sequencing error may be responsible. The chain joins TRBV12-3 or TRBV12-4 to TRBJ2-1; D is undetermined. CDR3 size: 15 residues. The CDR3 DNA sequence: TGTGCCAGCAGTTTAGCGCTAAAGGCGTACAGTGAGCAGTTCTTC. This translates into CASSLALKAYSEQFF.

As concerns this clonotype: Its ends do not fully match the called genes, so a read error is possible. DNA for the CDR3: TGTGACAGCAGCTTATGGGGAAGCTCATACGAGCAGTACTTC. This sequence encodes CDSSLWGSSYEQYF. This chain connects TRBV5-6 to TRBJ2-7; D is ambiguous. The CDR3 loop spans 14 amino acids. In germline, CDR1 is SGHDT, CDR2 YYEEEE.

This chain connects TRBV7-9 to TRBJ2-5; 10 positions match TRBD2. Germline V gene data show CDR1 as SEHNR and CDR2 as FQNEAQ (reference sequence). This CDR3 spans 15 amino acids. With V trimmed by 5 bases and J by 0 bases, 3 bases remained unmatched. CDR3 in DNA: TGTGCCAGCAGCGAAACTAGCGGGAACCAAGAGACCCAGTACTTC. Encoded protein: CASSETSGNQETQYF.

This clonotype was recorded at least ten times. The V and J genes are TRBV6-5 and TRBJ2-1, with 10 bases lining up with TRBD2. The germline CDR1 and CDR2 sequences are MNHEY and SVGAGI. The CDR3 length is 14 residues. The junction had 6 bases not matched to a gene; V was cut back by 8 bases and J by 5 bases. This CDR3 reads CASCQAGGDNEQFF. The CDR3 DNA is TGTGCCAGCTGCCAAGCGGGGGGGGACAATGAGCAGTTCTTC.